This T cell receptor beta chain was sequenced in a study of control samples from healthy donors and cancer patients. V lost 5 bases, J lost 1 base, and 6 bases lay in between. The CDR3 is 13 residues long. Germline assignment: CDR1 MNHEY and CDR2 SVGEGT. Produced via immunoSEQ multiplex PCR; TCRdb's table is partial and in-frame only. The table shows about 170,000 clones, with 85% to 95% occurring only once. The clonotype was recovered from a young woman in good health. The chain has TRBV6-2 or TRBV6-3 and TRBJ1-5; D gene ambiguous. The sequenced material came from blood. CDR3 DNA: TGTGCCAGCAGTGGGTGGAGCAATCAGCCCCAGCATTTT. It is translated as CASSGWSNQPQHF.